The entry below gives a single T cell receptor beta chain sequence along with its context. The entry originates in a study of blood T cell repertoires in COVID-19. As for the study in general: Acute and convalescent COVID-19 specimens originated in the United States, Italy and Spain. Sources were T cells, B-cell-depleted T cells, or PBMCs; the material itself was cDNA or gDNA.

The data were produced by immunoSEQ multiplex PCR, yet TCRdb's version contains in-frame clones alone and is incomplete. In the table there are nearly 95,000 clones, 87% of which are singletons. Trimming cost V 11 bases and J 4 bases; bases outside gene matches: 14. Germline CDR1 reads LGHDT; CDR2 reads YNNKEL (reference sequence). The CDR3 spans 18 residues. Sequencing was carried out using peripheral blood. The V gene is TRBV3-1 (or the pseudogene TRBV3-2), the J gene TRBJ2-1, with 16 bases fitting TRBD2. The receptor's source is a woman of 80 years or more with acute or convalescent COVID-19. This CDR3 is CAWPPGTSGGALYNEQFF. The DNA of the CDR3 is TGTGCCTGGCCCCCCGGGACTAGCGGGGGGGCCCTGTACAATGAGCAGTTCTTC.